This T cell receptor beta chain derives from a study of quantifying T cell responses using KT2 cells. Study at large: TCR alpha and beta constant-region primers primed reverse transcription of RNA.

The sample is PBMC spiked with counted cells of clone KT2. A range of KT2-to-PBMC ratios was made using fixed PBMC numbers. The V gene's germline CDR1 is MNHEY and CDR2 SMNVEV (reference sequence). This CDR3 is built from 11 residues. Trimming cost V 4 bases and J 4 bases, with 4 bases left between them. A single-stranded UMI oligo with SP2 sequence was ligated to cDNA 3' ends. First-round PCR used 4 cycles and beta primers RC1.1 and RC1.2 covering TRBC1 and TRBC2. From the second PCR onward, TCR alpha and beta chains were processed separately. TCRdb independently ran MiXCR on the UMI-ligation and nested PCR reads; one entry per CDR3 protein. Here the sample spans tens of thousands of distinct CDR3 sequences, 7.3% being singletons. This clonotype was found many times.

The receptor's source is a human donor. The sample consisted of PBMCs spiked with cells of the T cell clone KT2. The chain is built from TRBV27 and TRBJ1-1; D not certain. The chain's CDR3 is CASSSVTEAFF. The CDR3 DNA reads as TGTGCCAGCAGTTCGGTCACTGAAGCTTTCTTT.